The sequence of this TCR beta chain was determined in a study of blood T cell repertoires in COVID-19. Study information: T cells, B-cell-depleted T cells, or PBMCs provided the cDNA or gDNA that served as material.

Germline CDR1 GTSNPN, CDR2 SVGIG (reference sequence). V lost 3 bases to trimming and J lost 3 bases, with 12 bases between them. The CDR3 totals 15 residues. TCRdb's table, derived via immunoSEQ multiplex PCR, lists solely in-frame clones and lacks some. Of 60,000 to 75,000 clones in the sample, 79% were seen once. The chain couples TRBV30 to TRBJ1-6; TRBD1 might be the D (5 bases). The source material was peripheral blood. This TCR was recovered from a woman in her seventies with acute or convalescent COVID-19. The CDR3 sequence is CAWSGRARYNSPLHF. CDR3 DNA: TGTGCCTGGAGCGGCAGGGCCCGCTATAATTCACCCCTCCACTTT.